This entry lists 20 T cell receptor beta chains sequenced from one sample in a study of cytomegalovirus exposure and HLA in healthy donors. Some clones are missing from TCRdb's copy, which holds only in-frame ones; the method was immunoSEQ multiplex PCR. The sample has roughly 130,000 clones, about nine tenths seen once. Sequenced sample: PBMCs. The receptor source for this set is a man between 25 and 39 years old in good health and CMV-seronegative.

The rearrangement links TRBV4-2 to TRBJ2-7; 11 nucleotides match TRBD2. CDR3 length: 16 residues. The V gene's germline CDR1 is LGHNA and CDR2 YNFKEQ. V lost 1 base to trimming and J lost 4 bases; unmatched junction nucleotides: 6. CDR3: CASSQGGLAGTYEQYF. The CDR3 DNA reads as TGTGCCAGCAGCCAAGGTGGACTAGCGGGTACTTACGAGCAGTACTTC.

For the CDR3, the DNA is TGTGCCAGCAGTTACTCGTCCGCGGGAGTCTACGAGCAGTACTTC. This codes for CASSYSSAGVYEQYF. The chain links TRBV6-5 to TRBJ2-7; 7 bases are shared with TRBD2. The V and J ends lost 0 bases and 3 bases, in that order; junction bases with no gene match: 5. This CDR3 comprises 15 residues. The germline V gene has CDR1 MNHEY and CDR2 SVGAGI.

V is TRBV9 and J is TRBJ2-3; 7 nucleotides match TRBD2. This CDR3 has 13 residues. The J segment lost 3 bases and the V segment lost 7 bases, leaving 5 bases of the junction unmatched. Germline CDR1 is SGDLS and CDR2 is YYNGEE. The chain's CDR3 is CASGRGGTDTQYF. The CDR3 DNA reads as TGTGCCAGCGGGAGGGGTGGAACAGATACGCAGTATTTT.

J is TRBJ2-7 and V is TRBV5-6, with TRBD2 as a possible D gene (5 bases). V lost 2 bases and J lost 2, with 8 bases in between. This CDR3 has 13 residues. Germline CDR1 reads SGHDT; CDR2 reads YYEEEE. This CDR3 reads CASSLRRAYEQYF. DNA for the CDR3: TGTGCCAGCAGCTTACGGCGGGCCTACGAGCAGTACTTC.

This chain links TRBV29-1 with TRBJ1-1; no firm D call. This CDR3 has 13 residues. Per germline, CDR1 SQVTM and CDR2 ANQGSEA. V was pared by 3 bases and J by 0 bases, with 8 bases between. CDR3 in amino acids: CSVDISLNTEAFF. CDR3 in DNA: TGCAGCGTTGATATCAGTTTGAACACTGAAGCTTTCTTT.

This CDR3 is CASSLFGSYEQYF. Written as DNA, the CDR3 is TGTGCCAGCAGCTTATTCGGTTCCTACGAGCAGTACTTC. The chain has TRBV7-9 and TRBJ2-7, with D unclear. The germline V gene encodes CDR1 SEHNR and CDR2 FQNEAQ (reference sequence). The V end lost 2 bases, the J end lost 1 base, and 6 bases lay between the germline ends. The CDR3 loop spans 13 amino acids.

The CDR3, as DNA: TGCGCCAGCAGCCAAGTTAGCGGGACAGGGACCCTAGGTGGCTATGGCTACACCTTC. Its protein product is CASSQVSGTGTLGGYGYTF. This chain uses TRBV4-3 with TRBJ1-2, with TRBD1 identical over 9 bases. V lost 1 base and J lost 4; bases outside the gene matches: 16. CDR1 is LGHNA, CDR2 YSLEER, per germline. This CDR3 is 19 amino acids long.

This chain connects TRBV20-1 to TRBJ2-7; D may be TRBD1 (5 bases). Germline V CDR1 and CDR2: DFQATT, SNEGSKA (reference sequence). The germline V and J ends were trimmed by 7 bases and 6 bases, with 10 bases remaining between them. The CDR3 has 10 residues. The CDR3 is CSVAGAEQYF. In DNA form, the CDR3 reads TGCAGTGTCGCTGGGGCCGAGCAGTACTTC.

This clone has a handful of counts. One junction end does not reproduce the germline sequence, and a read error may be involved. CDR3 DNA: TGTGCCTGGGCTGGAGGGGGCAACCAGCCCCAGCATTTT. Amino acid sequence: CAWAGGGNQPQHF. The chain couples TRBV30 to TRBJ1-5, with 7 bases fitting TRBD1. CDR3 length: 13 amino acids. Germline V gene sequence: CDR1 GTSNPN, CDR2 SVGIG (reference sequence).

The rearrangement joins TRBV7-2 to TRBJ2-3; TRBD2 agrees at 12 bases. The CDR3 has 16 residues. V gave up 4 bases and J gave up 4 bases; unmatched junction bases: 6. Germline V gene sequence: CDR1 SGHTA, CDR2 FQGNSA. CDR3 nucleotide sequence: TGTGCCAGCAGCTCTCGACTAGCGGGAGTCTCAGATACGCAGTATTTT. This codes for CASSSRLAGVSDTQYF. The whole variable domain, filled in from reference TRBV7-2 and TRBJ2-3, reads GAGVSQSPSNKVTEKGKDVELRCDPISGHTALYWYRQSLGQGLEFLIYFQGNSAPDKSGLPSDRFSAERTGGSVSTLTIQRTQQEDSAVYLCASSSRLAGVSDTQYFGPGTRLTVL.

This chain joins TRBV19 and TRBJ1-5; no clear D gene. Looked up from germline, CDR1 is LNHDA and CDR2 is SQIVND (reference sequence). The CDR3 extends over 16 amino acids. Trimming shortened V by 5 bases and J by 6 bases, and 20 bases separated the two germline ends. The CDR3 DNA is TGTGCCAGTAGTGCCCCCAGAACGGGTTATGGTCAGCCCCAGCATTTT. Its translation: CASSAPRTGYGQPQHF.

This chain uses TRBV18 with TRBJ2-7; 9 bases align to TRBD1. The V gene's germline CDR1 is KGHSH and CDR2 LQKENI. The CDR3 spans 15 residues. The trim removed 0 bases at V and 5 bases at J, leaving 5 bases unmatched. DNA of the CDR3: TGTGCCAGCTCACCACCGAGGGACAGGGTTCACGAGCAGTACTTC. Translation: CASSPPRDRVHEQYF.

The genes are TRBV7-2 and TRBJ1-2; D gene uncertain. The germline gives CDR1 SGHTA, CDR2 FQGNSA. There are 12 residues in the CDR3. Trimming removed 3 bases at V and 6 bases at J, with 8 bases between. CDR3 in amino acids: CASSFYGDGYTF. Written as DNA, the CDR3 is TGTGCCAGCAGCTTTTACGGGGATGGCTACACCTTC. The variable domain in full, completed from reference TRBV7-2 and TRBJ1-2, reads GAGVSQSPSNKVTEKGKDVELRCDPISGHTALYWYRQSLGQGLEFLIYFQGNSAPDKSGLPSDRFSAERTGGSVSTLTIQRTQQEDSAVYLCASSFYGDGYTFGSGTRLTVV.

The chain links TRBV27 to TRBJ2-5; possibly TRBD2 for D (7 bases). The CDR3 has 12 residues. The germline V gene encodes CDR1 MNHEY and CDR2 SMNVEV (reference sequence). Deletions cut 9 bases from V and 7 bases from J, with 15 bases between. This CDR3 reads CASFGEGGTQYF. CDR3 coding DNA: TGTGCCAGTTTTGGGGAGGGGGGGACCCAGTACTTC.

The chain carries TRBV5-1 and TRBJ2-5; 9 nucleotides line up with TRBD2. The CDR3 covers 17 residues. V dropped 0 bases and J dropped 5; count of bases not matched to a gene: 11. Per the germline V gene, CDR1 is SGHRS and CDR2 is YFSETQ. The CDR3 loop is CASSLEVSGRLEETQYF. CDR3 nucleotides: TGCGCCAGCAGCTTGGAAGTTAGCGGGAGACTTGAGGAGACCCAGTACTTC.

J is TRBJ2-3 and V is TRBV15; 7 bases map to TRBD2. Germline V gene lookup returns CDR1 LNHNV and CDR2 YYDKDF (reference sequence). The ends lost 5 bases at V and 6 bases at J; junction bases unmatched: 14. The CDR3 covers 16 residues. CDR3 in amino acids: CATSPTSVPRGDTQYF. Here the CDR3 DNA reads TGTGCCACCAGCCCTACTAGCGTCCCCCGAGGGGATACGCAGTATTTT.

The gene calls are TRBV6-5 and TRBJ2-7, with 13 bases matching TRBD2. There are 15 residues in the CDR3. Trimming removed 4 bases from V and 4 bases from J; junction bases left unmatched: 4. Germline assignment: CDR1 MNHEY and CDR2 SVGAGI. DNA for the CDR3: TGTGCCAGCAGTTCCAGGACTAGCGGGAGTTACGAGCAGTACTTC. As protein: CASSSRTSGSYEQYF.

The chain carries TRBV5-1 and TRBJ2-1; 7 bases line up with TRBD1. The CDR3 runs to 14 residues. V lost 9 bases, J lost 5 bases, and 11 bases stayed unmatched. Germline V gene data show CDR1 as SGHRS and CDR2 as YFSETQ. In nucleotides, the CDR3 is TGCGCCACCTCAGTGGGCAGGGGGAACAATGAGCAGTTCTTC. As protein: CATSVGRGNNEQFF.

The chain couples TRBV6-5 to TRBJ1-2; TRBD1 is a possible D gene (6 bases). The V end lost 2 bases, the J end lost 4 bases, and 11 bases lay between the germline ends. From germline, CDR1 is MNHEY and CDR2 SVGAGI. The CDR3 sequence is 14 residues long. DNA of the CDR3: TGTGCCAGCAGTTACCTAGGACAGCCCTATGGCTACACCTTC. Translation: CASSYLGQPYGYTF.

The rearrangement uses TRBV9 and TRBJ1-1; D is unresolved. With 2 bases removed from V and 6 bases from J, the gap between germline ends came to 11 bases. Per germline, CDR1 SGDLS and CDR2 YYNGEE. The length of the CDR3 is 13 residues. CDR3 amino acids: CASSVWVQSEAFF. The CDR3 bases are TGTGCCAGCAGCGTGTGGGTACAGTCTGAAGCTTTCTTT.